The next 28 T cell receptor beta chains were all read from a single sample in a study of blood T cells in healthy people across ages. With a J-beta primer mix and a sample-barcoded 5' primer, a second PCR ran about 6 to 11 cycles. Each CDR3 protein is one row after TCRdb ran MiXCR on the 5' RACE reads. The table includes over 500,000 distinct CDR3 sequences, approximately 52% detected once. Sequencing was carried out using blood. These receptor sequences come from a woman aged 80 or over in good health.

The chain has TRBV20-1 and TRBJ2-1, with D maybe TRBD1 (5 bases). The CDR3 sequence is 13 residues long. Trimming pared 1 base from V and 7 bases from J, leaving 11 bases between. The germline V gene has CDR1 DFQATT and CDR2 SNEGSKA (reference sequence). CDR3 DNA sequence: TGCAGTGCTAGAGGGGGCCTATGGAATGAGCAGTTCTTC. Translated, it gives CSARGGLWNEQFF.

The rearrangement links TRBV29-1 to TRBJ2-5, with a possible D match to TRBD1 (6 bases). The DNA end is more similar to TRBJ2-7, so the J call may be wrong. Germline CDR1 and CDR2: SQVTM and ANQGSEA. This CDR3 has 13 amino acids. CDR3 amino acids: CSVAGQGIYEQYF. The CDR3 coding sequence is TGCAGCGTTGCCGGCCAGGGGATCTACGAGCAGTACTTC.

In its sample, this clonotype was seen a few times. J is TRBJ2-5 and V is TRBV7-2, with D possibly called TRBD1 or TRBD2 (5 bases each). The germline V gene has CDR1 SGHTA and CDR2 FQGNSA. The CDR3 has 20 amino acids. Trimming cost V 2 bases and J 2 bases, with 27 bases left between them. CDR3 sequence reads: CASSLSRGLQAKTLQETQYF. DNA for the CDR3: TGTGCCAGCAGCTTAAGTCGGGGATTACAGGCCAAGACTCTACAAGAGACCCAGTACTTC.

CDR3 sequence reads: CASSLGQGRAPLHF. DNA of the CDR3: TGTGCCAGCAGTTTAGGACAGGGGAGAGCACCCCTCCACTTT. The rearrangement uses TRBV6-6 and TRBJ1-6; 9 nucleotides agree with TRBD1. There are 14 residues in the CDR3. Germline V gene lookup returns CDR1 MNHNY and CDR2 SVGAGI (reference sequence). V trimming: 4 bases; J trimming: 11 bases; junction bases outside the gene matches: 6.

This clonotype was picked up many times. The chain carries TRBV5-1 and TRBJ2-3; D may match TRBD1 or TRBD2 (5 bases each). Germline V gene data show CDR1 as SGHRS and CDR2 as YFSETQ. V was clipped by 4 bases and J by 2 bases, with 17 bases between them. The CDR3 totals 16 residues. The CDR3 region has the DNA TGCGCCAGCAGCCTGAGGGGCGGCGGTTACACAGATACGCAGTATTTT. Amino acid sequence: CASSLRGGGYTDTQYF.

The gene calls are TRBV28 and TRBJ1-2, with D hard to call. V lost 3 bases to trimming and J lost 4 bases, with 9 bases between them. There are 13 residues in the CDR3. Germline V gives CDR1 MDHEN, CDR2 SYDVKM. CDR3 protein: CASSLAPTYGYTF. As DNA, the CDR3 is TGTGCCAGCAGTTTGGCCCCGACCTATGGCTACACCTTC.

About this clonotype: Being one base from a much bigger clone, this may be a read error. The V and J genes are TRBV12-3 or TRBV12-4 and TRBJ2-1; possibly TRBD1 for D (5 bases). This CDR3 has 14 residues. CDR3 sequence (DNA): TGTGCCAGCGGCAGGGTGGGGTCCTACAATGTGCAGTTCTTC. Protein product: CASGRVGSYNVQFF.

Ten or more counts support this clonotype. The rearrangement joins TRBV30 to TRBJ2-4; 7 nucleotides align to TRBD2. Germline V lookup: CDR1 GTSNPN, CDR2 SVGIG (reference sequence). The length of the CDR3 is 11 residues. The CDR3 coding sequence is TGTGTCTCTAAGCGGGGAAACATTCAGTACTTC. The encoded protein is CVSKRGNIQYF.

V is TRBV27 and J is TRBJ2-2; 8 bases align to TRBD2. Germline CDR1 MNHEY, CDR2 SMNVEV (reference sequence). The CDR3 sequence is 17 residues long. Unmatched junction bases numbered 7, after V lost 2 bases and J lost 2 bases. Written as DNA, the CDR3 is TGTGCCAGCAGTTTACCGGGACTAGGGAAAAACACCGGGGAGCTGTTTTTT. Protein: CASSLPGLGKNTGELFF.

This clonotype showed up just once. Just one base apart from a much larger clone, this may be a read error. This chain uses TRBV5-1 with TRBJ2-1; D remains ambiguous. The end of the DNA fits TRBJ2-7 better, so the J call may be wrong. The CDR3 covers 14 residues. Germline V gene sequence: CDR1 SGHRS, CDR2 YFSETQ. DNA for the CDR3: TGCGCCAGCAGCTTTGAGAGCTCCTACAATGAGCAGTACTTC. This encodes CASSFESSYNEQYF.

V and J are TRBV7-9 and TRBJ2-7; perhaps TRBD2 as D (6 bases). Trimming took 5 bases from V and 4 from J, leaving 12 bases between them. There are 13 residues in the CDR3. Germline CDR1 SEHNR, CDR2 FQNEAQ (reference sequence). As DNA, the CDR3 is TGTGCCAGCAGCCGTAGCGGTGATTACGAGCAGTACTTC. The encoded protein is CASSRSGDYEQYF.

At least ten counts were recorded for this clonotype. The J gene is TRBJ2-3, the V gene TRBV7-2, with D possibly matching TRBD1 (5 bases). The CDR3 is 14 residues long. V was trimmed by 4 bases and J by 4 bases, leaving 12 bases between them. Germline V gene data show CDR1 as SGHTA and CDR2 as FQGNSA. In DNA, the CDR3 is TGTGCCAGCAGCTCCAACCAGGGTGCAGATACGCAGTATTTT. Translated: CASSSNQGADTQYF.

This clonotype was detected many times. The chain employs TRBV20-1 and TRBJ2-7, with 9 positions matching TRBD2. V lost 3 bases to trimming and J lost 4 bases; unmatched junction nucleotides: 4. This CDR3 comprises 13 residues. Germline V gene sequence: CDR1 DFQATT, CDR2 SNEGSKA (reference sequence). Here the CDR3 reads CSARLAGLYEQYF. The DNA for the CDR3 is TGCAGTGCTAGGCTAGCGGGACTGTACGAGCAGTACTTC.

The rearrangement joins TRBV29-1 to TRBJ2-2; D tentatively reads TRBD1 or TRBD2 (5 bases each). Per germline, CDR1 SQVTM and CDR2 ANQGSEA. The ends were cut back, 4 bases at V and 5 bases at J, with 8 bases in the middle. The CDR3 sequence is 12 residues long. CDR3 in DNA: TGCAGCGTTGTTTGGGGGACCGGGGAGCTGTTTTTT. It encodes CSVVWGTGELFF.

The V gene is TRBV21-1, the J gene TRBJ2-5; the DNA was not compared with TRBD1, the D call given in the table. TRBV21-1 is annotated as a pseudogene. The CDR3 totals 14 residues. In DNA form, the CDR3 reads TGTGCCAGCAGCAAAGGCTACAGGGTAGAGACCCAGTACTTC. This codes for CASSKGYRVETQYF.

V usage is TRBV20-1 and J usage is TRBJ2-5, with 8 bases lining up with TRBD1. This CDR3 comprises 17 residues. The V gene end was trimmed by 4 bases and the J gene end by 2 bases; junction bases not matched to a gene: 15. In germline, CDR1 is DFQATT, CDR2 SNEGSKA (reference sequence). The CDR3 DNA reads as TGCAGTGCTATCTTTGGTCAGGGGGCATGGGGGCAAGAGACCCAGTACTTC. The encoded protein is CSAIFGQGAWGQETQYF.

This sequence joins TRBV18 and TRBJ2-7; D remains unclear. The germline V gene has CDR1 KGHSH and CDR2 LQKENI. CDR3 size: 17 residues. The ends were cut back, 3 bases at V and 4 bases at J, with 22 bases in the middle. CDR3 DNA: TGTGCCAGCTCACCGGGGTCCCCGACCATACAATTTTACGAGCAGTACTTC. Protein sequence: CASSPGSPTIQFYEQYF.

This clonotype has ten or more counts. This chain links TRBV28 with TRBJ2-6; tentatively, D is TRBD1 (5 bases). The V gene lost 4 bases and the J gene lost 4 bases, with 11 bases spanning the gap. The germline V gene has CDR1 MDHEN and CDR2 SYDVKM. This CDR3 contains 15 residues. This chain's CDR3 is CASSSPRVGANVLTF. The CDR3 nucleotides are TGTGCCAGCAGTTCCCCCAGGGTAGGGGCCAACGTCCTGACTTTC. Looking up the rest from reference TRBV28 and TRBJ2-6 gives the full variable domain: DVKVTQSSRYLVKRTGEKVFLECVQDMDHENMFWYRQDPGLGLRLIYFSYDVKMKEKGDIPEGYSVSREKKERFSLILESASTNQTSMYLCASSSPRVGANVLTFGAGSRLTVL.

There are many counts of this clonotype. The chain uses TRBV7-3 and TRBJ1-6; D may be TRBD1 (6 bases). V was cut by 1 base and J by 3 bases, with 16 bases left in between. Germline CDR1 reads SGHTA; CDR2 reads FQGTGA. The CDR3 is made up of 18 amino acids. For the CDR3, the DNA is TGTGCCAGCAGCTTAATACCCCTTACAGGGCTCTATAATTCACCCCTCCACTTT. This sequence encodes CASSLIPLTGLYNSPLHF.

The table lists this clonotype with many counts. The chain couples TRBV4-2 to TRBJ2-1; D might be TRBD2 (6 bases). V shed 0 bases and J shed 1 base, with 16 bases lying between them. This CDR3 has 18 amino acids. Germline V CDR1 and CDR2: LGHNA, YNFKEQ. The CDR3 sequence is CASSQDPGLNPSYNEQFF. The CDR3 coding sequence is TGTGCCAGCAGCCAAGATCCAGGACTAAATCCTTCCTACAATGAGCAGTTCTTC.

This clonotype was counted a single time. The chain couples TRBV11-2 to TRBJ2-1, with TRBD1 identical over 7 bases. The V segment lost 4 bases and the J segment 5 bases; nucleotides outside the gene matches: 14. Germline V gene lookup returns CDR1 SGHAT and CDR2 FQNNGV. The CDR3 totals 17 residues. The CDR3 loop reads CASSSDPLDRSHNEQFF. The DNA of the CDR3 is TGTGCCAGCAGCTCAGATCCTTTGGACAGGTCTCACAATGAGCAGTTCTTC.

At least ten counts were recorded for this clonotype. This chain connects TRBV27 to TRBJ1-2; 7 bases match TRBD1. Looked up from germline, CDR1 is MNHEY and CDR2 is SMNVEV (reference sequence). With V trimmed by 4 bases and J by 2 bases, 7 bases remained unmatched. This CDR3 comprises 15 residues. CDR3 residues: CASSWTGQKNYGYTF. In nucleotides, the CDR3 is TGTGCCAGCAGTTGGACAGGCCAAAAGAACTATGGCTACACCTTC.

In the case of this clonotype: This may arise from a read error, as a much more abundant clone is one base away. This chain joins TRBV27 and TRBJ2-7, with a weak D call TRBD2 (6 bases). Germline V gene lookup returns CDR1 MNHEY and CDR2 SMNVEV (reference sequence). CDR3 length equals 13 residues. V lost 5 bases to trimming and J lost 5 bases, with 13 bases between them. CDR3 bases: TGTGCCAGCAGTGTCGGCTGGGGGGACGAGCAGTACTTC. Translation: CASSVGWGDEQYF.

This clonotype was detected ten times or more. The chain recombines TRBV12-3 or TRBV12-4 with TRBJ1-2; unclear D gene. The CDR3 totals 11 residues. V gave up 1 base and J gave up 8 bases, with 5 bases separating them. This CDR3 reads CASSLGGGYTF. CDR3 sequence (DNA): TGTGCCAGCAGTTTAGGGGGAGGCTACACCTTC.

The CDR3 reads CSARRQGGPSGANVLTF. CDR3 DNA: TGCAGTGCTAGACGACAGGGAGGCCCTTCTGGGGCCAACGTCCTGACTTTC. The chain joins TRBV20-1 to TRBJ2-6, with a weak D call TRBD1 (7 bases). CDR3 length equals 17 residues. Germline lookup yields CDR1 DFQATT and CDR2 SNEGSKA (reference sequence). The V end was cut by 2 bases, the J end by 1 base, with 15 bases between.

Worth noting for this clonotype: Since a much larger clone is just one base distant, this may be a read error. The chain links TRBV11-2 to TRBJ2-7; 7 bases line up with TRBD2. The germline V gene encodes CDR1 SGHAT and CDR2 FQNNGV. The CDR3 is made up of 15 amino acids. V was pared by 8 bases and J by 5 bases, with 15 bases of the junction left unmatched. For the CDR3, the DNA is TGTGCCAGCGGCTCCCGCGCAGGGACTATCCACGAGCAGTACTTC. Amino acids: CASGSRAGTIHEQYF.

V gene TRBV12-3 or TRBV12-4 combines with J gene TRBJ2-3, with 7 nucleotides matching TRBD2. J lost 11 bases, V lost 4 bases, and 18 bases had no gene match. The CDR3 is 16 residues long. The DNA for the CDR3 is TGTGCCAGCAGTTCTGATAGGGGACTAAGAGCAGATGTGCAGTATTTT. Protein sequence: CASSSDRGLRADVQYF.

The genes are TRBV29-1 and TRBJ1-2, with a possible D match to TRBD1 (5 bases). This CDR3 region has 15 residues. From germline, CDR1 is SQVTM and CDR2 ANQGSEA. V lost 7 bases and J lost 6, with 24 bases in between. This chain's CDR3 is CSALLSPGGMDGYTF. The DNA for the CDR3 is TGCAGCGCACTACTCAGTCCCGGGGGGATGGATGGCTACACCTTC.